Below are 29 T cell receptor beta chains sequenced from a single sample in a study of blood T cell dynamics during melanoma immunotherapy. Some clones are missing from TCRdb's copy, which holds only in-frame ones; the method was immunoSEQ multiplex PCR. The sample lists about 10,000 clones, about 88% occurring once. Time point: pre-treatment baseline. Sequencing used blood, obtained from a patient treated with checkpoint blockade. These receptors were taken from a human donor with melanoma.

The CDR3 is CASSEVTGSGEKLFF. Here the CDR3 DNA reads TGTGCCAGCAGTGAAGTTACGGGTTCAGGAGAAAAACTGTTTTTT. The rearrangement links TRBV6-1 to TRBJ1-4; D remains ambiguous. Germline assignment: CDR1 MNHNS and CDR2 SASEGT. CDR3 size: 15 residues. Trimming stripped 1 base from V and 8 bases from J, with 14 bases between.

The genes are TRBV4-2 and TRBJ2-5; 7 bases agree with TRBD2. Losses at the gene ends were 5 bases for V and 1 base for J; bases not matched to a gene: 4. CDR3 length: 14 residues. Germline values: CDR1 LGHNA, CDR2 YNFKEQ. The CDR3, as DNA: TGTGCCAGCAGCGGCTTAGCGGGCCAAGAGACCCAGTACTTC. Translation: CASSGLAGQETQYF.

The rearrangement uses TRBV19 and TRBJ2-1, with D perhaps TRBD2 (6 bases). The CDR3 contains 15 residues. Trimming left V 7 bases short and J 7 bases short, with 20 bases between. The germline CDR1 and CDR2 sequences are LNHDA and SQIVND (reference sequence). The CDR3 DNA sequence: TGTGCCAGTATCGCCACGGGAGCTTTAGGTAATGAGCAGTTCTTC. Translating it yields CASIATGALGNEQFF.

The chain combines TRBV5-1 with TRBJ1-2; weak D call: TRBD1 (6 bases). The V gene's germline CDR1 is SGHRS and CDR2 YFSETQ. The V gene lost 1 base and the J gene lost 0 bases, with 10 bases spanning the gap. The CDR3 loop spans 15 amino acids. The CDR3 region has the DNA TGCGCCAGCAGCTTGAATACAGGGTCTAACTATGGCTACACCTTC. Translated: CASSLNTGSNYGYTF.

V usage is TRBV5-5 and J usage is TRBJ2-7; the match to TRBD1 covers 9 bases. The CDR3 runs to 15 residues. The germline V gene encodes CDR1 SGHKS and CDR2 YYEKEE (reference sequence). With 0 bases clipped from V and 3 bases from J, the junction kept 4 bases outside the gene matches. DNA for the CDR3: TGTGCCAGCAGCTTGGCCGGGACAGGGATCTACGAGCAGTACGTC. This sequence encodes CASSLAGTGIYEQYV.

The chain is built from TRBV5-8 and TRBJ1-5; D possibly corresponds to TRBD1 (6 bases). This CDR3 has 16 residues. Germline V gene data show CDR1 as SGHTS and CDR2 as YDEGEE. V lost 4 bases and J 1 base, leaving 15 bases between the germline ends. CDR3 sequence: CASSPGQTSSNQPQHF. The CDR3 DNA is TGTGCCAGCAGCCCAGGACAGACTTCGAGCAATCAGCCCCAGCATTTT.

This chain joins TRBV28 and TRBJ1-1; D perhaps matches TRBD1 (5 bases). Between the trimmed V and J ends, which lost 6 bases and 1 base, there was a span of 12 bases. Per the germline V gene, CDR1 is MDHEN and CDR2 is SYDVKM. This CDR3 is 14 amino acids long. The CDR3 nucleotides are TGTGCCAGCAGCGACAGTCACGAGAACACTGAAGCTTTCTTT. This sequence encodes CASSDSHENTEAFF.

The chain is built from TRBV19 and TRBJ2-7, with unresolved D. The CDR3 totals 14 residues. V lost 5 bases to trimming and J lost 0 bases, with 11 bases between them. Germline CDR1 and CDR2: LNHDA and SQIVND (reference sequence). The chain's CDR3 is CASSSSLSSYEQYF. The CDR3 DNA follows: TGTGCCAGTAGTTCAAGCCTGAGCTCCTACGAGCAGTACTTC.

V usage is TRBV18 and J usage is TRBJ2-7; 7 nucleotides line up with TRBD1. This CDR3 is 15 amino acids long. Trimming took 0 bases from V and 4 from J; bases not matched to a gene: 6. Germline V CDR1 and CDR2: KGHSH, LQKENI. CDR3 sequence (DNA): TGTGCCAGCTCACCACCCTCGGGACAGAATTACGAGCAGTACTTC. Amino acid sequence: CASSPPSGQNYEQYF.

The V and J genes are TRBV5-1 and TRBJ2-3; 10 nucleotides line up with TRBD2. With 0 bases clipped from V and 5 bases from J, the junction kept 9 bases outside the gene matches. CDR3 length: 17 amino acids. Germline assignment: CDR1 SGHRS and CDR2 YFSETQ. This CDR3 reads CASSLGSGGALVDTQYF. The CDR3 DNA reads TGCGCCAGCAGCTTGGGAAGCGGGGGGGCCTTAGTAGATACGCAGTATTTT.

The chain carries TRBV5-1 and TRBJ1-1, with D hard to call. V was shortened by 0 bases and J by 1 base, with 7 bases between the two germline ends. CDR1 SGHRS and CDR2 YFSETQ come from the germline V gene. This CDR3 contains 14 residues. CDR3 DNA sequence: TGCGCCAGCAGCTTGGGGGTGGGGAACACTGAAGCTTTCTTT. Translation: CASSLGVGNTEAFF.

The V call is TRBV6-1, the J call TRBJ1-1; D uncertain. Trimming shortened V by 5 bases and J by 0 bases, and 13 bases separated the two germline ends. Germline loops: CDR1 MNHNS, CDR2 SASEGT. The CDR3 is made up of 15 amino acids. The CDR3 nucleotides are TGTGCCAGCAGTTCCCCAGCAAACATGAACACTGAAGCTTTCTTT. It encodes CASSSPANMNTEAFF.

The chain is built from TRBV7-9 and TRBJ1-6, with D tentatively TRBD1 (5 bases). Trimming pared 8 bases from V and 3 bases from J, leaving 14 bases between. CDR1 and CDR2 from the germline V gene are SEHNR and FQNEAQ (reference sequence). The CDR3 covers 15 residues. The CDR3 protein is CASAAGKLYNSPLHF. Written as DNA, the CDR3 is TGTGCCAGCGCGGCAGGGAAGCTCTATAATTCACCCCTCCACTTT.

The count of this clone is one. This chain connects TRBV11-3 to TRBJ2-5; 7 bases are shared with TRBD1. The J call is in doubt because the DNA end fits TRBJ2-7 better. Per germline, CDR1 SGHNT and CDR2 YENEEA. The CDR3 is 14 amino acids. This CDR3 reads CASSPPDRPYEQYF. Written as DNA, the CDR3 is TGTGCCAGCAGCCCGCCGGACAGGCCCTACGAGCAGTACTTC.

The chain uses TRBV5-5 and TRBJ2-5; 9 nucleotides align to TRBD1. V gave up 3 bases and J gave up 0 bases; unmatched junction bases: 3. The V gene's germline CDR1 is SGHKS and CDR2 YYEKEE (reference sequence). The CDR3 totals 15 residues. For the CDR3, the DNA is TGTGCCAGCAGCTCCGGGACAGGGTACCAAGAGACCCAGTACTTC. Translated, it gives CASSSGTGYQETQYF.

The chain combines TRBV4-1 with TRBJ1-1; D gene unclear. CDR1 is MGHRA, CDR2 YSYEKL, per germline. Trimming pared 0 bases from V and 4 bases from J, leaving 12 bases between. CDR3 length: 15 amino acids. The CDR3, as DNA: TGCGCCAGCAGCCAAGATTACGGACGGGTCACTGAAGCTTTCTTT. Amino acid sequence: CASSQDYGRVTEAFF.

The chain has TRBV6-5 and TRBJ1-1; 8 positions agree with TRBD1. The CDR3 is made up of 14 amino acids. Germline V lookup: CDR1 MNHEY, CDR2 SVGAGI. Losses at the gene ends were 4 bases for V and 0 bases for J; bases not matched to a gene: 1. CDR3 coding DNA: TGTGCCAGCAGTTCGACAGGGGTGAACACTGAAGCTTTCTTT. Its protein is CASSSTGVNTEAFF.

The chain links TRBV19 to TRBJ2-2; the D call may be TRBD1 or TRBD2 (8 bases each). CDR1 and CDR2 from the germline V gene are LNHDA and SQIVND (reference sequence). Trimming took off 3 bases at V and 6 bases at J, with 17 bases between the two ends. There are 16 residues in the CDR3. The CDR3 DNA reads as TGTGCCAGTAGTATTAGCGGGACAGGAAAATCCGGGGAGCTGTTTTTT. The encoded protein is CASSISGTGKSGELFF.

The rearrangement joins TRBV20-1 to TRBJ1-2; D remains ambiguous. Trimming removed 5 bases from V and 2 bases from J, with 6 bases in between. CDR3 length equals 11 residues. Germline V gives CDR1 DFQATT, CDR2 SNEGSKA (reference sequence). For the CDR3, the DNA is TGCAGTGCTGTAGGGAACTATGGCTACACCTTC. It encodes CSAVGNYGYTF.

CDR3 nucleotides: TGTGCCAGCAGCTTGTTGCCCGTCGAATACGAGCAGTACTTC. It codes for CASSLLPVEYEQYF. The chain recombines TRBV11-2 with TRBJ2-7; the D is unclear. The CDR3 is 14 amino acids. V was pared by 3 bases and J by 4 bases, with 13 bases between. Germline V lookup: CDR1 SGHAT, CDR2 FQNNGV. Together with reference TRBV11-2 and TRBJ2-7, the CDR3 gives the full variable domain: EAGVAQSPRYKIIEKRQSVAFWCNPISGHATLYWYQQILGQGPKLLIQFQNNGVVDDSQLPKDRFSAERLKGVDSTLKIQPAKLEDSAVYLCASSLLPVEYEQYFGPGTRLTVT.

The chain uses TRBV28 and TRBJ2-4; no reliable D call. This CDR3 spans 15 amino acids. Per germline, CDR1 MDHEN and CDR2 SYDVKM. The ends were cut back, 4 bases at V and 1 base at J, with 11 bases in the middle. As DNA, the CDR3 is TGTGCCAGCAGTTCTGCGGAGTGGGCCAAAAACATTCAGTACTTC. Protein sequence: CASSSAEWAKNIQYF.

The chain uses TRBV7-2 and TRBJ1-5; tentatively, D is TRBD1 (5 bases). Trimming removed 4 bases at V and 6 bases at J, with 10 bases between. CDR1 SGHTA and CDR2 FQGNSA come from the germline V gene. This CDR3 has 13 residues. The CDR3 nucleotides are TGTGCCAGCAGCTCCAGGGCGGGTCAGCCCCAGCATTTT. Amino acids: CASSSRAGQPQHF.

V usage is TRBV7-8 and J usage is TRBJ2-3; maybe TRBD1 (6 bases). The CDR3 contains 15 residues. CDR1 SGHVS and CDR2 FQNEAQ come from the germline V gene. Trimming stripped 4 bases from V and 2 bases from J, with 13 bases between. The CDR3 coding sequence is TGTGCCAGCAGCTCACTCCGGACAGCCACAGATACGCAGTATTTT. Protein sequence: CASSSLRTATDTQYF.

The rearrangement links TRBV19 to TRBJ2-3, with TRBD2 as a possible D gene (5 bases). The CDR3 is made up of 15 amino acids. CDR1 and CDR2 (germline): LNHDA, SQIVND (reference sequence). V dropped 1 base and J dropped 2 bases, with 10 bases sitting between them. The CDR3 here is CASSIGEWVTDTQYF. In DNA form, the CDR3 reads TGTGCCAGTAGTATAGGGGAGTGGGTCACAGATACGCAGTATTTT.

The chain joins TRBV7-6 to TRBJ2-1, with TRBD1 matching over 7 bases. There are 14 residues in the CDR3. V trimming: 1 base; J trimming: 5 bases; junction bases outside the gene matches: 2. Germline lookup yields CDR1 SGHVS and CDR2 FNYEAQ. CDR3 nucleotides: TGTGCCAGCAGCTTAGTGCAGGGGGACAATGAGCAGTTCTTC. Amino acids: CASSLVQGDNEQFF.

The V gene is TRBV28, the J gene TRBJ2-5; D possibly corresponds to TRBD1 (7 bases). Germline V lookup: CDR1 MDHEN, CDR2 SYDVKM. V lost 3 bases and J 5 bases, leaving 13 bases between the germline ends. The CDR3 is 14 amino acids. CDR3 bases: TGTGCCAGCAGTTTCATGACAGGGAGGGAGACCCAGTACTTC. Encoded protein: CASSFMTGRETQYF.

The gene calls are TRBV15 and TRBJ1-2, with D unclear. Trimming stripped 1 base from V and 8 bases from J, with 11 bases between. The CDR3 runs 13 residues. Germline V gene data show CDR1 as LNHNV and CDR2 as YYDKDF (reference sequence). Here the CDR3 DNA reads TGTGCCACCAGCAGAGCCGAGAAGGGAGGCTACACCTTC. Its translation: CATSRAEKGGYTF.

By share, this clone counts as large. The chain links TRBV5-1 to TRBJ1-1; TRBD1 might be the D (5 bases). The V gene's germline CDR1 is SGHRS and CDR2 YFSETQ. The V and J ends lost 2 bases and 4 bases respectively, with 12 bases between them. The CDR3 extends over 14 amino acids. CDR3 DNA sequence: TGCGCCAGCAGCTTCCAGGGTGAGGGCACTGAAGCTTTCTTT. This codes for CASSFQGEGTEAFF.

The rearrangement uses TRBV28 and TRBJ1-5; 9 bases align to TRBD1. Looked up from germline, CDR1 is MDHEN and CDR2 is SYDVKM. This CDR3 is built from 19 residues. V shed 1 base and J 0 bases; nucleotides not matched to a gene: 10. CDR3 sequence reads: CASSLYVLGQGFSNQPQHF. In nucleotides, the CDR3 is TGTGCCAGCAGTTTATATGTTTTGGGACAGGGCTTTAGCAATCAGCCCCAGCATTTT.